The 21 T cell receptor beta chains given below trace back to one sample, sequenced in a study of cytomegalovirus exposure and HLA in healthy donors. Profiled with immunoSEQ multiplex PCR; TCRdb holds only in-frame clones, not every one. Of 250,000 to 400,000 clones in the sample, approximately 85% were seen once. The specimen sequenced was PBMCs. Receptors were obtained from a young man in good health and CMV-seronegative.

This chain uses TRBV2 with TRBJ1-5; 9 bases fit TRBD1. Germline V CDR1 and CDR2: SNHLY, FYNNEI. This CDR3 contains 15 residues. The trim removed 3 bases at V and 3 bases at J, leaving 3 bases unmatched. This chain's CDR3 is CASSEDRGSNQPQHF. The CDR3 DNA sequence: TGTGCCAGCAGTGAGGACAGGGGATCCAATCAGCCCCAGCATTTT.

This clone has a single count. The chain links TRBV4-3 to TRBJ1-3; D unclear. V was clipped by 0 bases and J by 4 bases, with 7 bases between them. The CDR3 runs 14 residues. From germline, CDR1 is LGHNA and CDR2 YSLEER. CDR3 sequence (DNA): TGCGCCAGCAGCCAAGATTTCGTCGGAAACACCATATATTTT. Its translation: CASSQDFVGNTIYF.

J is TRBJ2-2 and V is TRBV4-3; TRBD2 matches at 7 bases. The CDR3 loop spans 20 amino acids. Germline-derived CDR1 and CDR2 are LGHNA and YSLEER. Trimming took 1 base from V and 0 from J; bases not matched to a gene: 14. The CDR3 DNA reads as TGCGCCAGCAGCCAAGGGCCTTTCTTACTAGCGCCATCGAACACCGGGGAGCTGTTTTTT. This encodes CASSQGPFLLAPSNTGELFF.

The chain joins TRBV5-6 to TRBJ2-3, with 8 bases fitting TRBD1. Trimming at V came to 0 bases and at J to 0 bases, leaving 6 bases not matched to a gene. Germline assignment: CDR1 SGHDT and CDR2 YYEEEE. The CDR3 is made up of 17 amino acids. CDR3 sequence: CASSLGGTGTSTDTQYF. The CDR3 nucleotides are TGTGCCAGCAGCTTGGGTGGGACAGGTACTAGCACAGATACGCAGTATTTT. Based on the CDR3 plus reference TRBV5-6 and TRBJ2-3, the full variable domain is DAGVTQSPTHLIKTRGQQVTLRCSPKSGHDTVSWYQQALGQGPQFIFQYYEEEERQRGNFPDRFSGHQFPNYSSELNVNALLLGDSALYLCASSLGGTGTSTDTQYFGPGTRLTVL.

The chain has TRBV6-6 and TRBJ1-2, with 10 bases matching TRBD1. CDR1 is MNHNY, CDR2 SVGAGI, per germline (reference sequence). The CDR3 covers 13 residues. J lost 7 bases, V lost 6 bases, and 5 bases had no gene match. The CDR3 DNA reads as TGTGCCAGCAGGGGACAGGGGCGGGGTGGCTACACCTTC. Its translation: CASRGQGRGGYTF.

J is TRBJ2-7 and V is TRBV5-1; perhaps TRBD1 as D (6 bases). The CDR3 extends over 15 amino acids. Germline-derived CDR1 and CDR2 are SGHRS and YFSETQ. Trimming removed 4 bases from V and 1 base from J, with 15 bases in between. The CDR3 DNA sequence: TGCGCCAGCAGCGAACTCAGGGGACCATCCTACGAGCAGTACTTC. Translated: CASSELRGPSYEQYF.

A single count supports this clone. The rearrangement joins TRBV4-1 to TRBJ1-1; TRBD1 matches 9 bases. There are 15 residues in the CDR3. The junction had 7 bases not matched to a gene; V was cut back by 4 bases and J by 4 bases. The V gene's germline CDR1 is MGHRA and CDR2 YSYEKL. The CDR3 protein is CASSPNPTGGTEAFF. CDR3 DNA: TGCGCCAGCAGCCCGAACCCGACAGGGGGCACTGAAGCTTTCTTT.

The chain carries TRBV7-2 and TRBJ1-2; D is uncertain. The CDR3 spans 13 residues. Per germline, CDR1 SGHTA and CDR2 FQGNSA. V dropped 7 bases and J dropped 4 bases, with 13 bases sitting between them. CDR3 DNA: TGTGCCAGCACCCCCCCGGGTGGCTATGGCTACACCTTC. Translated: CASTPPGGYGYTF. Variable domain in full (rest from reference TRBV7-2 and TRBJ1-2): GAGVSQSPSNKVTEKGKDVELRCDPISGHTALYWYRQSLGQGLEFLIYFQGNSAPDKSGLPSDRFSAERTGGSVSTLTIQRTQQEDSAVYLCASTPPGGYGYTFGSGTRLTVV.

The V and J genes are TRBV7-9 and TRBJ1-6; the D gene is possibly TRBD1 (6 bases). V was cut by 5 bases and J by 7 bases, with 12 bases left in between. The CDR3 spans 14 residues. Germline assignment: CDR1 SEHNR and CDR2 FQNEAQ (reference sequence). CDR3 amino acids: CASSVQGRNSPLHF. CDR3 in DNA: TGTGCCAGCAGCGTACAGGGTCGGAATTCACCCCTCCACTTT.

The rearrangement links TRBV5-1 to TRBJ2-3, with a weak D call TRBD1 (7 bases). Germline CDR1 reads SGHRS; CDR2 reads YFSETQ. Trimming removed 2 bases at V and 0 bases at J, with 16 bases between. The CDR3 is 17 residues long. The CDR3 bases are TGCGCCAGCAGCTTCCTACCGACAGGGACTAGCACAGATACGCAGTATTTT. Protein: CASSFLPTGTSTDTQYF.

The chain has TRBV19 and TRBJ2-7; 11 bases map to TRBD1. The junction had 5 bases not matched to a gene; V was cut back by 6 bases and J by 4 bases. Germline CDR1 and CDR2: LNHDA and SQIVND (reference sequence). The CDR3 is 14 amino acids. The CDR3 bases are TGTGCCAGTAGCCTGGGACAGGGGGATTACGAGCAGTACTTC. Protein: CASSLGQGDYEQYF.

The gene calls are TRBV6-1 and TRBJ2-2; D may be TRBD1 (6 bases). The CDR3 is 15 amino acids. Germline CDR1 reads MNHNS; CDR2 reads SASEGT. Trimming left V 1 base short and J 7 bases short, with 13 bases between. The CDR3 loop reads CASSEEGVWGGELFF. The DNA of the CDR3 is TGTGCCAGCAGTGAAGAGGGGGTTTGGGGCGGGGAGCTGTTTTTT.

This clone was picked up one time. V usage is TRBV7-9 and J usage is TRBJ1-2, with a possible D match to TRBD1 (6 bases). There are 13 residues in the CDR3. With 5 bases removed from V and 11 bases from J, the gap between germline ends came to 18 bases. Germline lookup yields CDR1 SEHNR and CDR2 FQNEAQ (reference sequence). The CDR3 DNA reads TGTGCCAGCAGCGTGAGGACAGCCCTTGATTACACCTTC. The encoded protein is CASSVRTALDYTF.

This chain joins TRBV7-2 and TRBJ1-1; D is ambiguous. V dropped 1 base and J dropped 1 base, with 7 bases sitting between them. This CDR3 has 14 amino acids. Germline CDR1 is SGHTA and CDR2 is FQGNSA. In nucleotides, the CDR3 is TGTGCCAGCAGCTTAGTCTGGAGGAACACTGAAGCTTTCTTT. This gives the protein CASSLVWRNTEAFF.

V usage is TRBV6-5 and J usage is TRBJ2-5, with D tentatively TRBD2 (5 bases). Germline CDR1 reads MNHEY; CDR2 reads SVGAGI. The CDR3 contains 13 residues. V was pared by 0 bases and J by 5 bases, with 7 bases between. CDR3 residues: CASSYSRRETQYF. The CDR3 nucleotides read TGTGCCAGCAGTTACTCGAGGAGGGAGACCCAGTACTTC.

The J gene is TRBJ1-5, the V gene TRBV6-6; 7 positions agree with TRBD1. The CDR3 has 15 residues. CDR1 is MNHNY, CDR2 SVGAGI, per germline (reference sequence). Germline trimming cut 2 bases from V and 6 bases from J; bases unmatched to any gene: 7. The CDR3, as DNA: TGTGCCAGCAGTTACGGGCAGGGGGTGGGTCAGCCCCAGCATTTT. This gives the protein CASSYGQGVGQPQHF.

The chain employs TRBV5-8 and TRBJ2-1; D perhaps matches TRBD2 (5 bases). Germline CDR1 and CDR2: SGHTS and YDEGEE. CDR3 size: 15 residues. The V end lost 6 bases, the J end lost 0 bases, and 13 bases lay between the germline ends. CDR3 in amino acids: CASIWRASSYNEQFF. The CDR3 region has the DNA TGTGCCAGCATCTGGCGGGCCAGCTCCTACAATGAGCAGTTCTTC.

The rearrangement uses TRBV15 and TRBJ2-1; 10 bases match TRBD2. V was clipped by 2 bases and J by 5 bases; unmatched bases: 9. Per the germline V gene, CDR1 is LNHNV and CDR2 is YYDKDF (reference sequence). This CDR3 region has 17 residues. The CDR3 spells CATSRLPGLATHNEQFF. In DNA, the CDR3 is TGTGCCACCAGCAGATTACCGGGACTAGCGACCCACAATGAGCAGTTCTTC.

This clone was observed a handful of times. The chain has TRBV6-5 and TRBJ2-7; 8 bases match TRBD1. Germline V gene lookup returns CDR1 MNHEY and CDR2 SVGAGI. The CDR3 is made up of 14 amino acids. V shed 5 bases, J shed 5 bases, and the junction held 8 bases outside the gene matches. The CDR3 DNA reads TGTGCCAGCAGTAAGGGGACAGGAGTAGACGAGCAGTACTTC. Protein sequence: CASSKGTGVDEQYF.

J is TRBJ2-5 and V is TRBV11-2; 8 bases are a match to TRBD1. There are 14 residues in the CDR3. CDR1 is SGHAT, CDR2 FQNNGV, per germline. With V trimmed by 6 bases and J by 2 bases, 5 bases remained unmatched. CDR3 protein: CASSLTGGQETQYF. DNA for the CDR3: TGTGCCAGCAGTCTAACAGGGGGTCAAGAGACCCAGTACTTC.

The chain carries TRBV28 and TRBJ1-5; perhaps TRBD1 as D (6 bases). Germline values: CDR1 MDHEN, CDR2 SYDVKM. Trimming stripped 2 bases from V and 3 bases from J, with 20 bases between. The CDR3 loop spans 18 amino acids. The CDR3 protein is CASSLRSEGRGLNQPQHF. The DNA for the CDR3 is TGTGCCAGCAGTTTAAGGTCTGAAGGCAGGGGTCTCAATCAGCCCCAGCATTTT. The complete variable domain, with remaining parts taken from reference TRBV28 and TRBJ1-5, reads DVKVTQSSRYLVKRTGEKVFLECVQDMDHENMFWYRQDPGLGLRLIYFSYDVKMKEKGDIPEGYSVSREKKERFSLILESASTNQTSMYLCASSLRSEGRGLNQPQHFGDGTRLSIL.